This is a list of T cell receptor beta chains from one sample in a study of control samples from healthy donors and cancer patients. TCRdb keeps only in-frame clones here, not all; method: immunoSEQ multiplex PCR. The profile shows 130,000 or so clones, around 87% of them singletons. Material for sequencing was blood. The receptor set was obtained from a man aged 40-49 years in good health. CDR3s include the opening cysteine and the closing phenylalanine or tryptophan. The D gene is left open where the match is weak. Where a row states a size, it is once, few, many or the class of an expanded clone; other rows omit it.

D gene	clone size	V gene	J gene	CDR3 DNA	CDR3 protein
TRBD2	.	TRBV7-9	TRBJ2-3	TGTGCCAGCAGCTGCAGCCCTAGCGGGGGGTGCGATACGCAGTATTTT	CASSCSPSGGCDTQYF
.	.	TRBV6-1	TRBJ1-2	TGTGCCAGCAGTGACGGGACACTTTATGGCTACACCTTC	CASSDGTLYGYTF
.	.	TRBV27	TRBJ2-5	TGTGCCAGCAGTTTAAGGAGGGGGGCACCTTGGGAGACCCAGTACTTC	CASSLRRGAPWETQYF
.	.	TRBV7-2	TRBJ1-2	TGTGCCAGCAGCCCGCCCTCTCCAGGGGACGGCTACACCTTC	CASSPPSPGDGYTF
.	.	TRBV25-1	TRBJ1-5	TGTGCCAGCAGTGACAGCGGCAATCAGCCCCAGCATTTT	CASSDSGNQPQHF
.	.	TRBV29-1	TRBJ1-1	TGCAGCGTATACCTTTCCCCCACTGAAGCTTTCTTT	CSVYLSPTEAFF
TRBD2	.	TRBV2	TRBJ2-3	TGTGCCAGCCTAACCGGGACTAGCGGGGGAGGTACGCAGTATTTT	CASLTGTSGGGTQYF
.	.	TRBV5-1	TRBJ1-1	TGCGCCAGCAGCTTGGGGCAGGGTTTAATGAACACTGAAGCTTTCTTT	CASSLGQGLMNTEAFF
.	.	TRBV10-3	TRBJ1-6	TGTGCCATCAGTGAGCAGAATTCACCCCTCCACTTT	CAISEQNSPLHF
TRBD2	.	TRBV6-1	TRBJ2-2	TGTGCCAGCAGTGAATACCACGGGAGCGGGGGGTATGGCGGGGAGCTGTTTTTT	CASSEYHGSGGYGGELFF
TRBD2	.	TRBV7-2	TRBJ2-3	TGTGCCAGCAGTCGTAGCGGGGGATCCACAGATACGCAGTATTTT	CASSRSGGSTDTQYF
.	.	TRBV9	TRBJ1-1	TGTGCCAGCAGCGTAGTATCGAACACTGAAGCTTTCTTT	CASSVVSNTEAFF
.	.	TRBV5-1	TRBJ1-2	TGCGCCAGCAGCTTTGCAAGGCAGGGAAGAACCTTC	CASSFARQGRTF
.	.	TRBV2	TRBJ1-4	TGTGCCAGCAGTCCTCGGGCAGCTGAAAAACTGTTTTTT	CASSPRAAEKLFF
.	.	TRBV15	TRBJ1-5	TGTGCCACCAGCAGAGACGCAGGGCCCGGTCAGCCCCAGCATTTT	CATSRDAGPGQPQHF
.	few	TRBV29-1	TRBJ1-3	TGCAGCGTTGTCTCTGGAAACACCATATATTTT	CSVVSGNTIYF
.	.	TRBV6-2/TRBV6-3	TRBJ1-4	TGTGCCAGCAGCACGGTCCGTGAAAAACTGTTTTTT	CASSTVREKLFF
.	once	TRBV9	TRBJ2-3	TGTGCCAGCAGCGTACTGGGGGCACAAACTAGCACAGATACGCAGTATTTT	CASSVLGAQTSTDTQYF
.	.	TRBV5-6	TRBJ2-7	TGTGCCAGCAGCTTGTTTCGGGGATACTCCTACGAGCAGTACTTC	CASSLFRGYSYEQYF
.	.	TRBV5-1	TRBJ1-2	TGCGCCAGCAGCTTGGCCGGCAGCTATGGCTACACCTTC	CASSLAGSYGYTF
TRBD2	.	TRBV5-1	TRBJ2-3	TGCGCCAGCAGCTCACGGGGGGACCGGAGTTTCAGCACAGATACGCAGTATTTT	CASSSRGDRSFSTDTQYF
.	.	TRBV2	TRBJ1-4	TGTGCCAGCAGTGAAGCGCCGGGGGCCCCTTGGGAAAAACTGTTTTTT	CASSEAPGAPWEKLFF
TRBD2	.	TRBV4-3	TRBJ2-5	TGCGCCAGCAGCCAATCTGCGGGGGGGTTAGTAGAGACCCAGTACTTC	CASSQSAGGLVETQYF
TRBD2	.	TRBV9	TRBJ2-1	TGTGCCAGCAGCGTAGGTAGCGGGGGGGCGTCTGAGCAGTTCTTC	CASSVGSGGASEQFF
.	once	TRBV3-1/TRBV3-2	TRBJ2-1	TGTGCCAGCACCAAAAAAGGGGGATACAATGAGCAGTTCTTC	CASTKKGGYNEQFF
TRBD1	few	TRBV3-1/TRBV3-2	TRBJ1-2	TGTGCCAGCAGCCAAGGTTACCCCGGACAGGGTCCATATGGCTACACCTTC	CASSQGYPGQGPYGYTF
.	.	TRBV5-8	TRBJ1-2	TGTGCCAGCAGCTTGGGTCTCGGGGCAGGTGGCTACACCTTC	CASSLGLGAGGYTF
.	few	TRBV9	TRBJ2-7	TGTGCCAGCAGCGTAGGGGGGATCCAAGACTACGAGCAGTACTTC	CASSVGGIQDYEQYF
TRBD1	.	TRBV18	TRBJ1-2	TGTGCCAGCTCGGGCAGGGGGGACAGCCTCTCCTATAACACCTTC	CASSGRGDSLSYNTF
.	.	TRBV5-8	TRBJ2-7	TGTGCCAGCAGCTTGGGACACTCCTACGAGCAGTACTTC	CASSLGHSYEQYF
TRBD1	.	TRBV18	TRBJ1-4	TGTGCCAGCTCACGACAGGGTATCCGTGAAAAACTGTTTTTT	CASSRQGIREKLFF
TRBD1	.	TRBV10-3	TRBJ1-6	TGTGCCATCAGTGAGCGGGACAGGGGAAATTCACCCCTCCACTTT	CAISERDRGNSPLHF
.	.	TRBV4-1	TRBJ1-1	TGCGCCAGCAGCCGACCGAACAGGGTTAGTGAAGCTTTCTTT	CASSRPNRVSEAFF
TRBD1	.	TRBV5-1	TRBJ1-2	TGCGCCAGCACCCGGACAGGGGGCGCACATGGCTACACCTTC	CASTRTGGAHGYTF
.	.	TRBV18	TRBJ2-7	TGTGCCAGCTCACCGCTGCCGAGGAACGAGCAGTACTTC	CASSPLPRNEQYF
TRBD1	few	TRBV2	TRBJ2-7	TGTGCCAGCAGTGGAGGGACAGGGCGCTACGAGCAGTACTTC	CASSGGTGRYEQYF
.	.	TRBV7-2	TRBJ1-1	TGTGCCAGCAGCAAATACGGACAGTTAAACACTGAAGCTTTCTTT	CASSKYGQLNTEAFF
.	.	TRBV30	TRBJ1-1	TGTGCCTGGAGGTGGGGCAGCGGGAACACTGAAGCTTTCTTT	CAWRWGSGNTEAFF
.	.	TRBV11-3	TRBJ2-7	TGTGCCAGCAGCTTAGGGGCCTACGAGCAGTACTTC	CASSLGAYEQYF
TRBD2	few	TRBV6-2/TRBV6-3	TRBJ2-3	TGTGCCAGCAGTTACTCTAGCGGGGGCCTGCATGGTACGCAGTATTTT	CASSYSSGGLHGTQYF
.	.	TRBV7-2	TRBJ2-3	TGTGCCAGCAGCTTAGTCGGGGGAAATAGAGCAGATACGCAGTATTTT	CASSLVGGNRADTQYF
TRBD2	.	TRBV2	TRBJ2-6	TGTGCCAGCAGTAGAGGACTAGCGGGGGACTCCTCTGGGGCCAACGTCCTGACTTTC	CASSRGLAGDSSGANVLTF
TRBD2	.	TRBV9	TRBJ2-3	TGTGCCAGCAGCGTTATAGGACTAGCGGGGGACACAGATACGCAGTATTTT	CASSVIGLAGDTDTQYF
.	.	TRBV30	TRBJ2-5	TGTGCCTGGACCCAAGGAGGGGGTTGGGAGACCCAGTACTTC	CAWTQGGGWETQYF
.	.	TRBV4-2	TRBJ2-7	TGTGCCAGCAGCCAAGATGATCGCGAGCAGTACTTC	CASSQDDREQYF
.	.	TRBV4-3	TRBJ1-3	TGCGCCCGCGGCGATAAGATAACCTCTGGAAACACCATATATTTT	CARGDKITSGNTIYF
.	.	TRBV4-1	TRBJ1-1	TGCGCCAGCAGCCAAGTGGTCCCGGGTAGCGGCACTGAAGCTTTCTTT	CASSQVVPGSGTEAFF
.	.	TRBV7-6	TRBJ2-2	TGTGCCAGCAGCTTATCTGTAACCGGGGAGCTGTTTTTT	CASSLSVTGELFF
.	.	TRBV7-9	TRBJ1-6	TGTGCCAGCAGCATAACAGGTGCTTCACCCCTCCACTTT	CASSITGASPLHF
.	.	TRBV7-9	TRBJ1-5	TGTGCCAGCAGCTTACCAGGGGAGCATCAGCCCCAGCATTTT	CASSLPGEHQPQHF
TRBD1	.	TRBV7-8	TRBJ2-2	TGTGCCAGCAGCTTGCGACAGGGGCAAAACACCGGGGAGCTGTTTTTT	CASSLRQGQNTGELFF